This passage covers 32 T cell receptor beta chains from one sample sequenced in a study of T cells after yellow fever vaccination. Each CDR3 protein gets one entry after TCRdb re-called the 5' RACE reads with MiXCR. The sample records approximately 30,000 distinct CDR3 sequences, 3.5% to 5% being singletons. Sequencing was performed on CD8+ T cells sorted from PBMCs, taken 5 days after the yellow fever booster vaccination. Receptors originate from a young man who received the YFV17D yellow fever vaccine.

This clonotype was counted many times. V gene TRBV5-1 combines with J gene TRBJ2-5; TRBD2 agrees at 8 bases. The CDR3 loop spans 16 amino acids. V trimming: 0 bases; J trimming: 7 bases; junction bases outside the gene matches: 11. Germline CDR1 reads SGHRS; CDR2 reads YFSETQ. CDR3 amino acids: CASSLEWSGGSGTQYF. The CDR3 DNA sequence: TGCGCCAGCAGCTTGGAATGGAGCGGGGGCTCGGGGACCCAGTACTTC.

This clonotype was recorded at least ten times. The chain uses TRBV27 and TRBJ2-2; a weak D match, TRBD2 (6 bases). Germline CDR1 is MNHEY and CDR2 is SMNVEV (reference sequence). The CDR3 is 13 amino acids. Trimming removed 2 bases from V and 7 bases from J, with 8 bases in between. CDR3 bases: TGTGCCAGCAGTTTAGCGGGGAGCGGGGAGCTGTTTTTT. Residues: CASSLAGSGELFF.

This clonotype was observed many times. This chain joins TRBV4-2 and TRBJ2-7; 9 bases agree with TRBD2. The V segment lost 3 bases and the J segment 4 bases; nucleotides outside the gene matches: 4. The CDR3 length is 14 residues. Germline lookup yields CDR1 LGHNA and CDR2 YNFKEQ. CDR3 loop: CASSQEREVYEQYF. In nucleotides, the CDR3 is TGTGCCAGCAGCCAGGAGCGGGAGGTTTACGAGCAGTACTTC.

With respect to this clonotype: A single base separates this from a much larger clone, so it may be a read error. This CDR3 is CASSAMERETQYF. The CDR3 DNA follows: TGTGCCAGCAGCGCGATGGAGAGGGAGACCCAGTACTTC. The chain carries TRBV7-9 and TRBJ2-5, with D hard to call. V was pared by 5 bases and J by 5 bases, with 12 bases between. The CDR3 loop spans 13 amino acids. Germline V gene data show CDR1 as SEHNR and CDR2 as FQNEAQ (reference sequence). Filled out from reference TRBV7-9 and TRBJ2-5, the complete variable domain reads DTGVSQNPRHKITKRGQNVTFRCDPISEHNRLYWYRQTLGQGPEFLTYFQNEAQLEKSRLLSDRFSAERPKGSFSTLEIQRTEQGDSAMYLCASSAMERETQYFGPGTRLLVL.

At least ten counts were recorded for this clonotype. The chain uses TRBV19 and TRBJ2-6; no clear D gene. The CDR3 consists of 14 residues. CDR1 and CDR2 from the germline V gene are LNHDA and SQIVND (reference sequence). V was trimmed by 5 bases and J by 0 bases, leaving 5 bases between them. Here the CDR3 DNA reads TGTGCCAGTAGTCCTTACTCTGGGGCCAACGTCCTGACTTTC. This gives the protein CASSPYSGANVLTF. The whole variable domain, filled in from reference TRBV19 and TRBJ2-6, reads DGGITQSPKYLFRKEGQNVTLSCEQNLNHDAMYWYRQDPGQGLRLIYYSQIVNDFQKGDIAEGYSVSREKKESFPLTVTSAQKNPTAFYLCASSPYSGANVLTFGAGSRLTVL.

This clonotype was observed at least ten times. One end of the junction does not line up with germline, which may come from a read error. The gene calls are TRBV12-3 or TRBV12-4 and TRBJ2-1; TRBD2 matches 11 bases. The CDR3 is 15 amino acids. DNA for the CDR3: TGTGCCAGCAGTGTAGCGGGAGGGAACTACAATGAGCAGTTCTTC. As protein: CASSVAGGNYNEQFF.

The chain employs TRBV13 and TRBJ2-1, with TRBD2 identical over 9 bases. Germline CDR1 and CDR2: PRHDT and FYEKMQ (reference sequence). The V gene end was trimmed by 0 bases and the J gene end by 0 bases; junction bases not matched to a gene: 9. The CDR3 covers 19 residues. DNA of the CDR3: TGTGCCAGCAGCTTAGGGGCAGGGTTTAGCGGGAGCTCCTACAATGAGCAGTTCTTC. Translated, it gives CASSLGAGFSGSSYNEQFF.

There are many counts of this clonotype. The rearrangement joins TRBV7-8 to TRBJ2-7; D may be TRBD2 (6 bases). Trimming removed 3 bases at V and 2 bases at J, with 17 bases between. CDR1 and CDR2 from the germline V gene are SGHVS and FQNEAQ. This CDR3 comprises 16 residues. CDR3 DNA: TGTGCCAGCAGCTTGGGAGGACCCTACACACCCTACGAGCAGTACTTC. Translated, it gives CASSLGGPYTPYEQYF. Drawing the rest from reference TRBV7-8 and TRBJ2-7, the complete variable domain is GAGVSQSPRYKVAKRGQDVALRCDPISGHVSLFWYQQALGQGPEFLTYFQNEAQLDKSGLPSDRFFAERPEGSVSTLKIQRTQQEDSAVYLCASSLGGPYTPYEQYFGPGTRLTVT.

This clonotype occurred many times. The CDR3 loop is CASSHAGAYEQYF. DNA for the CDR3: TGTGCCAGCAGCCACGCCGGGGCCTACGAGCAGTACTTC. The chain joins TRBV14 to TRBJ2-7; maybe TRBD2 (5 bases). Deletions cut 3 bases from V and 2 bases from J, with 8 bases between. Germline V gene data show CDR1 as SGHDN and CDR2 as FVKESK. The CDR3 is 13 residues long.

This clonotype was counted many times. The chain recombines TRBV5-5 with TRBJ2-1; D is unresolved. V was trimmed by 4 bases and J by 1 base, leaving 12 bases between them. The CDR3 has 15 amino acids. Germline lookup yields CDR1 SGHKS and CDR2 YYEKEE (reference sequence). CDR3 region: CASSPAWESYNEQFF. The DNA for the CDR3 is TGTGCCAGCAGCCCCGCCTGGGAATCCTACAATGAGCAGTTCTTC.

This clonotype was seen repeatedly, ten times or more. The chain carries TRBV15 and TRBJ2-2; perhaps TRBD2 as D (5 bases). Germline CDR1 reads LNHNV; CDR2 reads YYDKDF (reference sequence). Trimming stripped 1 base from V and 5 bases from J, with 11 bases between. The CDR3 is 15 amino acids. The CDR3 nucleotides read TGTGCCACCAGCAGAGGGGAAGGGAGAACCGGGGAGCTGTTTTTT. Translated: CATSRGEGRTGELFF.

This clonotype has at least ten counts. The chain employs TRBV20-1 and TRBJ2-7, with TRBD2 matching 11 bases. Germline CDR1 and CDR2: DFQATT and SNEGSKA (reference sequence). The CDR3 contains 14 residues. With 3 bases clipped from V and 4 bases from J, the junction kept 5 bases outside the gene matches. CDR3 sequence reads: CSASVGLAAYEQYF. As DNA, the CDR3 is TGCAGTGCTAGCGTGGGACTAGCGGCATACGAGCAGTACTTC.

This clonotype was observed a few times. The gene calls are TRBV20-1 and TRBJ2-7, with TRBD1 matching over 8 bases. The CDR3 has 14 amino acids. V lost 3 bases to trimming and J lost 3 bases; unmatched junction nucleotides: 7. Germline V gene sequence: CDR1 DFQATT, CDR2 SNEGSKA (reference sequence). The CDR3 spells CSASHRGAFYEQYF. In DNA, the CDR3 is TGCAGTGCTAGCCACAGGGGGGCCTTCTACGAGCAGTACTTC.

This clonotype was found many times. The rearrangement uses TRBV9 and TRBJ2-7; the match to TRBD2 covers 9 bases. This CDR3 has 17 amino acids. CDR1 and CDR2 from the germline V gene are SGDLS and YYNGEE. Germline trimming cut 4 bases from V and 6 bases from J; bases unmatched to any gene: 17. The CDR3 protein is CASSPSSTREGPPEQYF. The CDR3 DNA follows: TGTGCCAGCAGCCCCTCATCCACGCGGGAGGGCCCTCCCGAGCAGTACTTC.

There are many counts of this clonotype. The rearrangement uses TRBV5-6 and TRBJ2-7; 8 positions match TRBD1. CDR3 length: 14 amino acids. Germline CDR1 SGHDT, CDR2 YYEEEE. The V and J ends lost 4 bases and 5 bases, in that order; junction bases with no gene match: 8. The CDR3 reads CASSTTGGFDEQYF. CDR3 coding DNA: TGTGCCAGCAGCACCACAGGGGGGTTTGACGAGCAGTACTTC.

This clonotype was seen many times. Germline is not matched at one junction end, which may reflect a read error. V usage is TRBV15 and J usage is TRBJ2-7, with a tentative D call TRBD2 (6 bases). The germline V gene has CDR1 LNHNV and CDR2 YYDKDF (reference sequence). CDR3 length equals 14 residues. CDR3: CATSRAGASHEQYF. As DNA, the CDR3 is TGTGCCACCAGCAGAGCGGGAGCCTCCCACGAGCAGTACTTC.

This clonotype was counted many times. The chain has TRBV7-6 and TRBJ2-1; D ambiguous. Looked up from germline, CDR1 is SGHVS and CDR2 is FNYEAQ. The ends were cut back, 0 bases at V and 5 bases at J, with 11 bases in the middle. The CDR3 loop spans 15 amino acids. This CDR3 is CASSLAPRGDNEQFF. In DNA form, the CDR3 reads TGTGCCAGCAGCTTAGCCCCGCGTGGGGACAATGAGCAGTTCTTC.

This clonotype has ten or more counts. CDR3 nucleotide sequence: TGTGCCACCAGTGATCCGATGACGAAAGAAGCTTTCTTT. It codes for CATSDPMTKEAFF. The J gene is TRBJ1-1, the V gene TRBV24-1; D is uncertain. Germline V gives CDR1 KGHDR, CDR2 SFDVKD. The CDR3 sequence is 13 residues long. Trimming stripped 3 bases from V and 8 bases from J, with 12 bases between.

This clonotype was seen ten or more times. The J gene is TRBJ2-7, the V gene TRBV2, with 12 bases matching TRBD2. CDR1 and CDR2 from the germline V gene are SNHLY and FYNNEI. The CDR3 length is 15 residues. With V trimmed by 8 bases and J by 4 bases, 9 bases remained unmatched. CDR3 region: CASFPGTSGLYEQYF. Here the CDR3 DNA reads TGTGCCAGCTTTCCCGGGACTAGCGGGTTGTACGAGCAGTACTTC.

The sample holds many counts of this clonotype. The rearrangement uses TRBV29-1 and TRBJ2-1; a weak D match, TRBD1 (6 bases). CDR1 is SQVTM and CDR2 is ANQGSEA in the germline V gene. The CDR3 runs 11 residues. With 8 bases removed from V and 5 bases from J, the gap between germline ends came to 10 bases. The CDR3 is CSSQGNNEQFF. The CDR3 DNA is TGCAGCTCCCAGGGGAACAATGAGCAGTTCTTC.

In its sample, this clonotype was seen a few times. The V call is TRBV5-4, the J call TRBJ1-4, with D possibly TRBD1 on 6 matching bases. The CDR3 sequence is 15 residues long. The germline CDR1 and CDR2 sequences are SGHNT and YYREEE (reference sequence). V lost 7 bases and J lost 6, with 19 bases in between. CDR3 sequence reads: CASAPWEGGDEKLFF. In DNA form, the CDR3 reads TGTGCCAGCGCTCCTTGGGAAGGGGGAGATGAAAAACTGTTTTTT.

This clonotype was picked up many times. The chain couples TRBV5-1 to TRBJ2-2; D ambiguous. V lost 4 bases, J lost 0 bases, and 7 bases lay in between. CDR3 size: 14 residues. Germline CDR1 and CDR2: SGHRS and YFSETQ. CDR3 sequence reads: CASSPEANTGELFF. CDR3 coding DNA: TGCGCCAGCAGCCCCGAGGCGAACACCGGGGAGCTGTTTTTT.

This clonotype appeared many times. This chain connects TRBV7-6 to TRBJ2-2; TRBD1 matches at 7 bases. Germline CDR1 reads SGHVS; CDR2 reads FNYEAQ. The V and J ends lost 2 bases and 7 bases, in that order; junction bases with no gene match: 10. There are 16 residues in the CDR3. DNA for the CDR3: TGTGCCAGCAGCTTACTGACAGGGTCCTGGGACGGGGAGCTGTTTTTT. Amino acid sequence: CASSLLTGSWDGELFF.

There are many counts of this clonotype. The chain recombines TRBV30 with TRBJ2-7, with 12 positions matching TRBD2. CDR3 length: 14 residues. The germline V gene encodes CDR1 GTSNPN and CDR2 SVGIG (reference sequence). J lost 3 bases, V lost 2 bases, and 2 bases had no gene match. The CDR3 DNA reads as TGTGCCTGGAGTTTGACTAGCGGGAGCTACGAGCAGTACTTC. Its translation: CAWSLTSGSYEQYF.

This clonotype has at least ten counts. The chain is built from TRBV6-2 or TRBV6-3 and TRBJ2-1; 15 bases align to TRBD2. The ends lost 6 bases at V and 6 bases at J; junction bases unmatched: 6. From germline, CDR1 is MNHEY and CDR2 SVGEGT. The CDR3 is 16 residues long. This CDR3 reads CASRLGLAGGLNEQFF. As DNA, the CDR3 is TGTGCCAGCAGACTCGGACTAGCGGGAGGGCTCAATGAGCAGTTCTTC.

Ten or more counts support this clonotype. The genes are TRBV3-1 and TRBJ2-1; no clear D gene. CDR3 length equals 10 residues. Germline V CDR1 and CDR2: LGHDT, YNNKEL (reference sequence). Trimming shortened V by 8 bases and J by 5 bases, and 4 bases separated the two germline ends. This CDR3 reads CASGNNEQFF. The CDR3 coding sequence is TGTGCCAGCGGAAACAATGAGCAGTTCTTC.

This clonotype was seen repeatedly, ten times or more. The rearrangement links TRBV19 to TRBJ2-5; TRBD1 agrees at 11 bases. CDR1 and CDR2 from the germline V gene are LNHDA and SQIVND (reference sequence). The CDR3 has 15 amino acids. V lost 1 base, J lost 3 bases, and 1 base stayed unmatched. The CDR3 bases are TGTGCCAGTAGTATAGGGACAGGGGGCGAAGAGACCCAGTACTTC. It translates to CASSIGTGGEETQYF.

The sample holds many counts of this clonotype. The chain couples TRBV7-9 to TRBJ2-7; D gene ambiguous. The V gene lost 2 bases and the J gene lost 0 bases, with 5 bases spanning the gap. Germline-derived CDR1 and CDR2 are SEHNR and FQNEAQ (reference sequence). The CDR3 is made up of 13 amino acids. The CDR3 DNA is TGTGCCAGCAGCTTACTGACCTCCTACGAGCAGTACTTC. As protein: CASSLLTSYEQYF.

This clonotype was seen repeatedly, ten times or more. CDR3 sequence reads: CASSTQGAGGSGELFF. The CDR3 bases are TGTGCCAGCAGTACCCAGGGAGCGGGGGGGTCCGGGGAGCTGTTTTTT. The chain carries TRBV6-5 and TRBJ2-2; 10 nucleotides line up with TRBD2. The germline V gene encodes CDR1 MNHEY and CDR2 SVGAGI. CDR3 length: 16 amino acids. Trimming removed 5 bases from V and 6 bases from J; junction bases left unmatched: 9.

This clonotype was detected ten times or more. The rearrangement uses TRBV15 and TRBJ2-1; D is undetermined. V was pared by 8 bases and J by 7 bases, with 6 bases between. The germline CDR1 and CDR2 sequences are LNHNV and YYDKDF (reference sequence). The CDR3 contains 10 residues. Here the CDR3 reads CATGPNEQFF. The CDR3 bases are TGTGCCACCGGACCTAATGAGCAGTTCTTC.

This clonotype was seen many times. The rearrangement joins TRBV6-5 to TRBJ2-7; the match to TRBD2 covers 8 bases. The CDR3 has 14 residues. The germline CDR1 and CDR2 sequences are MNHEY and SVGAGI. V dropped 7 bases and J dropped 7; count of bases not matched to a gene: 12. The CDR3 DNA is TGTGCCAGCAAGACTTGGCGGGAGGTTGGAGAGCAGTACTTC. It translates to CASKTWREVGEQYF.

This clonotype appeared many times. The chain carries TRBV7-2 and TRBJ2-7; D call uncertain. Germline V gives CDR1 SGHTA, CDR2 FQGNSA. Trimming took 1 base from V and 6 from J, leaving 7 bases between them. The CDR3 contains 12 residues. The CDR3: CASSLDFREQYF. CDR3 DNA sequence: TGTGCCAGCAGCTTAGATTTCCGCGAGCAGTACTTC.